The source of this TCR beta chain is a study of cytomegalovirus exposure and HLA in healthy donors. For the study at large: One earlier analysis, a look at about 179 million T cells, found fewer than 140 million unique TCR beta sequences.

The CDR3 is made up of 14 amino acids. Trimming removed 0 bases at V and 5 bases at J, with 12 bases between. The germline gives CDR1 SGHRS, CDR2 YFSETQ. Vbeta (60) and Jbeta (13) primers were used in the PCR. Measured with immunoSEQ multiplex PCR; TCRdb has only the in-frame clones, and not every one. This sample has some 130,000 clones, with 75% to 80% found just once. Study-wide results and caveats: A list of more than 150 TCR beta chains associated with cytomegalovirus was given. Earlier analysis yielded a pattern in which most TCR beta V segments were productive about 90% or about 30% of the time.

This clone was observed a few times. Its antigen is not identified. The V call is TRBV5-1, the J call TRBJ2-7; maybe TRBD1 (6 bases). Sequencing was carried out using PBMCs. The receptor's source is a male donor in good health and CMV-seronegative. CDR3 protein: CASSLVGTFDEQYF. The CDR3 region has the DNA TGCGCCAGCAGCTTGGTTGGGACATTTGACGAGCAGTACTTC.